These 27 T cell receptor beta chains originate from one sample sequenced in a study of blood T cell repertoires in COVID-19. Method: immunoSEQ multiplex PCR; TCRdb's copy keeps in-frame clones and lacks some. Here the sample spans roughly 130,000 clones, roughly 83% being singletons. The sample taken for sequencing was peripheral blood. These receptors were taken from a woman aged 50 to 60 with acute or convalescent COVID-19.

The rearrangement joins TRBV12-3 or TRBV12-4 to TRBJ2-3; possibly TRBD1 for D (6 bases). The CDR3 spans 13 residues. The germline V and J ends were trimmed by 2 bases and 3 bases, with 6 bases remaining between them. The CDR3 sequence is CASSLTGTDTQYF. CDR3 DNA: TGTGCCAGCAGTTTAACAGGGACAGATACGCAGTATTTT.

The chain links TRBV29-1 to TRBJ2-3, with 12 positions matching TRBD2. There are 16 residues in the CDR3. Germline CDR1 SQVTM, CDR2 ANQGSEA. V shed 5 bases, J shed 4 bases, and the junction held 10 bases outside the gene matches. CDR3 coding DNA: TGCAGCGTTACACCGGGACTAGCGGGCGGCGCAGATACGCAGTATTTT. It codes for CSVTPGLAGGADTQYF.

The J gene is TRBJ2-2, the V gene TRBV2; tentatively, D is TRBD1 (5 bases). The CDR3 spans 15 residues. The germline CDR1 and CDR2 sequences are SNHLY and FYNNEI. V was shortened by 4 bases and J by 1 base, with 10 bases between the two germline ends. CDR3 protein: CASSVRQGNTGELFF. The CDR3 DNA sequence: TGTGCCAGCAGTGTACGGCAGGGGAACACCGGGGAGCTGTTTTTT.

In its sample, this clone was seen once. This sequence joins TRBV19 and TRBJ1-3; TRBD1 matches at 7 bases. The CDR3 extends over 14 amino acids. Per germline, CDR1 LNHDA and CDR2 SQIVND (reference sequence). J gave up 4 bases and V 5 bases, and 5 bases lay outside the gene matches. In nucleotides, the CDR3 is TGTGCCAGTAGTGCGGGACAGACCGGAAACACCATATATTTT. Encoded protein: CASSAGQTGNTIYF.

The chain is built from TRBV28 and TRBJ1-6, with 9 positions matching TRBD1. The CDR3 runs 16 residues. Germline V gene sequence: CDR1 MDHEN, CDR2 SYDVKM. Germline trimming cut 4 bases from V and 10 bases from J; bases unmatched to any gene: 11. The CDR3 region is CASSSNSGTGTSPLHF. The CDR3 nucleotides read TGTGCCAGCAGTTCAAACTCCGGGACAGGGACCTCACCCCTCCACTTT.

The V call is TRBV6-5, the J call TRBJ2-5; TRBD1 matches 8 bases. The CDR3 is made up of 15 amino acids. Trimming took 5 bases from V and 5 from J; bases not matched to a gene: 10. The germline CDR1 and CDR2 sequences are MNHEY and SVGAGI. The CDR3: CASSNSQGGGETQYF. In DNA, the CDR3 is TGTGCCAGCAGTAATTCACAGGGGGGAGGCGAGACCCAGTACTTC.

V is TRBV18 and J is TRBJ2-1; possible D gene TRBD2, 5 bases. CDR1 and CDR2 from the germline V gene are KGHSH and LQKENI. V gave up 6 bases and J gave up 8 bases, with 11 bases separating them. This CDR3 region has 12 residues. CDR3 sequence (DNA): TGTGCCAGCTCGGGAGCTTCGGATGAGCAGTTCTTC. Encoded protein: CASSGASDEQFF. The variable domain in full, completed from reference TRBV18 and TRBJ2-1, reads NAGVMQNPRHLVRRRGQEARLRCSPMKGHSHVYWYRQLPEEGLKFMVYLQKENIIDESGMPKERFSAEFPKEGPSILRIQQVVRGDSAAYFCASSGASDEQFFGPGTRLTVL.

This rearrangement joins TRBV19 to TRBJ2-1; tentatively, D is TRBD2 (6 bases). The CDR3 consists of 13 residues. The V end was cut by 1 base, the J end by 8 bases, with 9 bases between. Per germline, CDR1 LNHDA and CDR2 SQIVND (reference sequence). The CDR3 sequence is CASSIVSGHEQFF. Written as DNA, the CDR3 is TGTGCCAGTAGTATAGTTAGCGGCCATGAGCAGTTCTTC.

This clone was detected a few times. The chain is built from TRBV5-6 and TRBJ1-3; 8 bases agree with TRBD1. J gave up 2 bases and V 3 bases, and 7 bases lay outside the gene matches. The germline V gene has CDR1 SGHDT and CDR2 YYEEEE. The CDR3 spans 16 residues. DNA of the CDR3: TGTGCCAGCAGCTCAAGGACAGGGTGGGCTGGAAACACCATATATTTT. It specifies CASSSRTGWAGNTIYF.

CDR3 DNA: TGCGCCAGCAGCTTGGGACAGGGAAGTGAGCAGTTCTTC. It codes for CASSLGQGSEQFF. J is TRBJ2-1 and V is TRBV5-1; 7 nucleotides agree with TRBD1. Germline trimming cut 0 bases from V and 9 bases from J; bases unmatched to any gene: 3. CDR1 and CDR2 from the germline V gene are SGHRS and YFSETQ. This CDR3 is 13 amino acids long. The whole variable domain, filled in from reference TRBV5-1 and TRBJ2-1, reads KAGVTQTPRYLIKTRGQQVTLSCSPISGHRSVSWYQQTPGQGLQFLFEYFSETQRNKGNFPGRFSGRQFSNSRSEMNVSTLELGDSALYLCASSLGQGSEQFFGPGTRLTVL.

This chain connects TRBV28 to TRBJ1-2, with TRBD1 matching over 9 bases. V dropped 8 bases and J dropped 4; count of bases not matched to a gene: 11. Germline CDR1 reads MDHEN; CDR2 reads SYDVKM. This CDR3 spans 15 amino acids. CDR3 coding DNA: TGTGCCAGCCTCCCGGGACAGGGTATCGGCTATGGCTACACCTTC. It specifies CASLPGQGIGYGYTF.

The CDR3 protein is CASSPRGRVFDGYTF. The CDR3 DNA reads as TGTGCCAGCAGCCCGCGGGGGAGGGTTTTCGATGGCTACACCTTC. The rearrangement uses TRBV7-9 and TRBJ1-2; TRBD1 is a possible D gene (5 bases). V was clipped by 5 bases and J by 6 bases, with 19 bases between them. This CDR3 has 15 residues. Germline V gives CDR1 SEHNR, CDR2 FQNEAQ (reference sequence).

The gene calls are TRBV6-1 and TRBJ2-1; 11 bases align to TRBD2. Germline CDR1 is MNHNS and CDR2 is SASEGT. Trimming at V came to 1 base and at J to 7 bases, leaving 6 bases not matched to a gene. This CDR3 has 16 residues. This chain's CDR3 is CASSEVVAGGWNEQFF. DNA for the CDR3: TGTGCCAGCAGTGAAGTGGTAGCGGGGGGGTGGAATGAGCAGTTCTTC.

The chain uses TRBV12-3 or TRBV12-4 and TRBJ1-2; the D gene is possibly TRBD1 (6 bases). Trimming cost V 6 bases and J 6 bases, with 11 bases left between them. The CDR3 has 12 amino acids. The CDR3 coding sequence is TGTGCCAGCAGGCTCGGGACAAATGGCTACACCTTC. As protein: CASRLGTNGYTF.

This clone was picked up one time. The chain couples TRBV4-1 to TRBJ2-2; TRBD2 might be the D (6 bases). CDR3 length equals 17 residues. Per germline, CDR1 MGHRA and CDR2 YSYEKL. Trimming pared 2 bases from V and 6 bases from J, leaving 19 bases between. CDR3 coding DNA: TGCGCCAGCAGCCAAATTGGGTCGGGCTGGGGGGCCGGGGAGCTGTTTTTT. Amino acids: CASSQIGSGWGAGELFF.

CDR3 residues: CASSLGRTGDEQYF. In nucleotides, the CDR3 is TGTGCCAGCAGCTTAGGGAGGACAGGGGACGAGCAGTACTTC. The gene calls are TRBV7-9 and TRBJ2-7; 9 bases align to TRBD1. Trimming cost V 1 base and J 5 bases; bases outside gene matches: 3. The germline V gene encodes CDR1 SEHNR and CDR2 FQNEAQ (reference sequence). The CDR3 consists of 14 residues.

The chain has TRBV5-8 and TRBJ2-3, with D possibly matching TRBD2 (6 bases). The CDR3 is 14 amino acids. With 0 bases removed from V and 6 bases from J, the gap between germline ends came to 11 bases. CDR1 and CDR2 from the germline V gene are SGHTS and YDEGEE. CDR3 in DNA: TGTGCCAGCAGCTTGGTCGGAGGGGTGGATACGCAGTATTTT. Translating gives CASSLVGGVDTQYF. Combining the CDR3 with reference TRBV5-8 and TRBJ2-3 gives the whole variable domain EAGVTQSPTHLIKTRGQQATLRCSPISGHTSVYWYQQALGLGLQFLLWYDEGEERNRGNFPPRFSGRQFPNYSSELNVNALELEDSALYLCASSLVGGVDTQYFGPGTRLTVL.

The chain employs TRBV5-1 and TRBJ1-2; D is unclear. The CDR3 has 15 residues. Germline CDR1 SGHRS, CDR2 YFSETQ. With 0 bases removed from V and 6 bases from J, the gap between germline ends came to 15 bases. Here the CDR3 reads CASSLDVAIGNGYTF. The CDR3 region has the DNA TGCGCCAGCAGCTTGGACGTAGCCATTGGTAATGGCTACACCTTC.

This chain joins TRBV6-5 and TRBJ1-3; D remains ambiguous. CDR3 length: 15 residues. From germline, CDR1 is MNHEY and CDR2 SVGAGI. Trimming cost V 5 bases and J 0 bases, with 11 bases left between them. CDR3: CASSPVGNSGNTIYF. The CDR3 coding sequence is TGTGCCAGCAGTCCCGTCGGGAACTCTGGAAACACCATATATTTT.

The rearrangement joins TRBV12-3 or TRBV12-4 to TRBJ1-1; 7 bases line up with TRBD1. The V and J ends lost 5 bases and 5 bases, in that order; junction bases with no gene match: 5. This CDR3 spans 13 amino acids. CDR3 nucleotides: TGTGCCAGCAGTCAGGGGGGTAGGACTGAAGCTTTCTTT. It codes for CASSQGGRTEAFF.

The V and J genes are TRBV12-3 or TRBV12-4 and TRBJ1-2; perhaps TRBD1 as D (6 bases). The CDR3 runs to 12 residues. Trimming cost V 5 bases and J 8 bases, with 12 bases left between them. The CDR3 bases are TGTGCCAGCAGTCCGGACAGCTGGGGCTACACCTTC. It yields the protein CASSPDSWGYTF.

The chain links TRBV19 to TRBJ1-4; D may be TRBD1 (5 bases). Trimming cost V 11 bases and J 0 bases, with 19 bases left between them. The length of the CDR3 is 16 residues. The V gene's germline CDR1 is LNHDA and CDR2 SQIVND (reference sequence). The DNA for the CDR3 is TGTGCCGCCTCATCAGGGAAATTCGCAACTAATGAAAAACTGTTTTTT. Translated, it gives CAASSGKFATNEKLFF.

This chain uses TRBV19 with TRBJ1-2; 7 bases fit TRBD1. Trimming cost V 3 bases and J 8 bases; bases outside gene matches: 15. CDR1 and CDR2 (germline): LNHDA, SQIVND (reference sequence). The CDR3 runs 16 residues. CDR3 nucleotide sequence: TGTGCCAGTAGTATCACGCGGAGGAAGGGGGCGCGGGGCTACACCTTC. This sequence encodes CASSITRRKGARGYTF.

V is TRBV27 and J is TRBJ1-2, with D unclear. Between the trimmed V and J ends, which lost 2 bases and 0 bases, there was a span of 19 bases. CDR1 and CDR2 (germline): MNHEY, SMNVEV (reference sequence). The CDR3 sequence is 18 residues long. Written as DNA, the CDR3 is TGTGCCAGCAGTTTAAAGCCACCGTCTCTTGCGGCTAACTATGGCTACACCTTC. Translation gives CASSLKPPSLAANYGYTF.

CDR3 coding DNA: TGTGCCAGTACTACAGGGGCCTTCTCTGGGGCCAACGTCCTGACTTTC. This gives the protein CASTTGAFSGANVLTF. This chain connects TRBV19 to TRBJ2-6; 7 bases are a match to TRBD1. Per germline, CDR1 LNHDA and CDR2 SQIVND (reference sequence). J was trimmed by 0 bases and V by 7 bases; bases with no gene match: 6. The CDR3 loop spans 16 amino acids.

V usage is TRBV6-6 and J usage is TRBJ1-6, with a possible D match to TRBD1 (6 bases). The CDR3 sequence is 14 residues long. Germline loops: CDR1 MNHNY, CDR2 SVGAGI (reference sequence). Trimming shortened V by 7 bases and J by 8 bases, and 15 bases separated the two germline ends. The CDR3 loop reads CASTLGGQHSPLHF. The CDR3 DNA is TGTGCCAGCACCCTCGGGGGGCAGCATTCACCCCTCCACTTT.

The gene calls are TRBV2 and TRBJ1-2; 9 positions match TRBD1. With 11 bases clipped from V and 2 bases from J, the junction kept 3 bases outside the gene matches. CDR1 SNHLY and CDR2 FYNNEI come from the germline V gene. The CDR3 sequence is 12 residues long. The CDR3 nucleotides read TGTGCCGGACAGGGGATAAACTATGGCTACACCTTC. Protein: CAGQGINYGYTF.